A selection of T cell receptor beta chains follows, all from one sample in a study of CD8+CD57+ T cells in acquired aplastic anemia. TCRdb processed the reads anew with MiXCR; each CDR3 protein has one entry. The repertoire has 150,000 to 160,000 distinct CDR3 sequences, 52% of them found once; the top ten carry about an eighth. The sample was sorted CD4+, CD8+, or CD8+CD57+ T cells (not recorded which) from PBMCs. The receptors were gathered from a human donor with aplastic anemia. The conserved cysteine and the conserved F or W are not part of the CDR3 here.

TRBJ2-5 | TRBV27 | ASSRGTGRTRY
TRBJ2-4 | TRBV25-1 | ASSSQTSGGATKNIQY
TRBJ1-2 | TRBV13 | ASSLGHGQGLYGYT
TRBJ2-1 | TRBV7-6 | ASSLGTGSNEQF
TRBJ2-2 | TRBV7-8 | ASSWIGELF
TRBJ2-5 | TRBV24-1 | ATSDPPGGKETQY
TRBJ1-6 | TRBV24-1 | ATQGQVNSPLH
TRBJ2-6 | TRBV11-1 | ASSPRQVPGGANVLT
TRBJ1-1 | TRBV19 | ASSIGPGTYTEAF
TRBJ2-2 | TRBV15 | ATSRDEGEPGELF
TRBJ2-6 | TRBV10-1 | ASSELRDSVLT
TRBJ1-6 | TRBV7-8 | ASSHSYNSPLH
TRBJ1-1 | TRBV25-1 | ASAPRGYLTEAF
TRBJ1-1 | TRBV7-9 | ASSSGMGSEAF
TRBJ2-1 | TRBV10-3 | AIMLSGADNEQF
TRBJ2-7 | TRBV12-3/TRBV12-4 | ASSLGFLGYEQY
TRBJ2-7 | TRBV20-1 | SLAGPLREQY
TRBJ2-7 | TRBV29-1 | SVEGGSANEQY
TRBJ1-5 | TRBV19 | ARARTGEGGNQPQH
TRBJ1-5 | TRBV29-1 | SVTTGTGASGNQPQH
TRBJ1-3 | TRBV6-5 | ASSYSSSSGNTIY
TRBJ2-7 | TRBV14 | ASSQDWSLYN
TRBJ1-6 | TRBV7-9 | ASSSGQGNSPLH
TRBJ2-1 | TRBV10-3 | AISAGTGNEQF
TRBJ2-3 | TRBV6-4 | ASSALAGEATDTQY
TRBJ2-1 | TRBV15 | ATSRTPGRDSLNEQF
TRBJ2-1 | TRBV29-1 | SVDRDRGSYNEQF
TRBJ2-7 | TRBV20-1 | SASSLRSAPAGVPYEQY
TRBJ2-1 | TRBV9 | ASSASGTNHNEQF
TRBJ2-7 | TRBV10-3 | AISDQQGARGHEQY
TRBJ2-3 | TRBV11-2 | ASSDGLLRVDTQY
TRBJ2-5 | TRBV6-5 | ASSYRASKETQY
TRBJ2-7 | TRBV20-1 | SARVLAGGLPYEQY
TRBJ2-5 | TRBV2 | ASSYSGQPQETQY
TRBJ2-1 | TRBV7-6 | AGSQYPGPEEQF
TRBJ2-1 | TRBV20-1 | SASSADTHNEQF
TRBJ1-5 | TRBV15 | ATSRDLGNQPQH
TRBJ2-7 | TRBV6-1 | ASTQDRGPAYEQY
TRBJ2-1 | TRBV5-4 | ASSSTGAKAYNEQF
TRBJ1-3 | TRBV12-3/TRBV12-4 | ASSIEGFSGNTIY
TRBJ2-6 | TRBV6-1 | ASSGDRGYYGANVLT
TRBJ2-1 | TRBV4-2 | ASSRHATSGGRDEQF
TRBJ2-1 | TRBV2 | ASMRSGTSGYEQF
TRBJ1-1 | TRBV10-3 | AIYGQEQPPKNTEAF
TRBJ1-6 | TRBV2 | ATQAGSSYNSPLH
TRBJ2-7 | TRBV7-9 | ASSVDRTNEQY
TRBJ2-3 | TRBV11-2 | ASSSTRALAGFRDTQY
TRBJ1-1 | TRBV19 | ASSIGLANTEAF
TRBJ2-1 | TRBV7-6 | ASSLDSSYNEQF
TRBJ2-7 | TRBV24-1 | AMAGGTGGEQY
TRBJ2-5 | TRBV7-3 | ASSPTSGAEQETQY
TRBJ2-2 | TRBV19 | ASSVDRGTGELF
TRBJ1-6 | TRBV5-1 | ASSPGRPNSPLH
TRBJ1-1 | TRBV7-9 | ASSLSLLSVVAF
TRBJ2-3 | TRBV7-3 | ASSPPTRIDTQY
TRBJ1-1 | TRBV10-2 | ASSEAGEGEAF
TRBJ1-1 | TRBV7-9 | ASTPQDGTEAF